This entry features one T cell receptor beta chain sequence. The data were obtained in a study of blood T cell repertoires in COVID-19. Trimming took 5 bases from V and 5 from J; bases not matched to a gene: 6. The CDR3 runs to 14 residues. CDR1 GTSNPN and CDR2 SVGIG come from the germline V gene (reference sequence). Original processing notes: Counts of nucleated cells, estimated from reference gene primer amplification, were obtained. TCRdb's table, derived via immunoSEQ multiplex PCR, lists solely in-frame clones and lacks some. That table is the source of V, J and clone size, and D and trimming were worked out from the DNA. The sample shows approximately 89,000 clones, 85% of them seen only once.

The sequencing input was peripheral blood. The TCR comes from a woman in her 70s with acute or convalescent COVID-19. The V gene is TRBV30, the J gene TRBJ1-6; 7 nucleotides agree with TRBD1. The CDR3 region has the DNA TGTGCCTGGCGGCCCACAGGGGATAATTCACCCCTCCACTTT. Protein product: CAWRPTGDNSPLHF.